A single sample is the source of the 32 T cell receptor beta chains below, sequenced in a study of CD8 T cells in ankylosing spondylitis. TCRdb passed the 5' RACE reads through MiXCR, listing each CDR3 protein once. The sample shows over 400,000 distinct CDR3 sequences, more than 25% of them seen only once. Findings and limits, study-wide: What seemed typical of ankylosing spondylitis blood was a TCR beta motif built from roughly eight highly homologous variants.

For these receptors, no antigen is known. The specimen was blood, either unsorted or a sorted T cell fraction (not recorded which). Source of these receptors: a male donor with ankylosing spondylitis.

The V gene is TRBV5-6, the J gene TRBJ2-7; D might be TRBD1 (6 bases). The CDR3 is 15 residues long. V was clipped by 4 bases and J by 1 base, with 15 bases between them. Germline CDR1 is SGHDT and CDR2 is YYEEEE. The CDR3 spells CASSGTDRLSYEQYV. The CDR3 DNA reads as TGTGCCAGCAGCGGAACCGACAGGCTTTCCTACGAGCAGTACGTC.

This clonotype was seen a few times. V is TRBV5-1 and J is TRBJ2-2, with TRBD2 identical over 12 bases. Germline V gene lookup returns CDR1 SGHRS and CDR2 YFSETQ. The V segment lost 4 bases and the J segment 9 bases; nucleotides outside the gene matches: 10. This CDR3 has 16 residues. The CDR3 DNA is TGCGCCAGCAGCCTCTCCTGGACTAGCGGGGCCCGGGAGCTGTTTTTT. Its protein product is CASSLSWTSGARELFF.

The rearrangement uses TRBV7-9 and TRBJ2-5, with D unresolved. Per germline, CDR1 SEHNR and CDR2 FQNEAQ (reference sequence). The CDR3 length is 14 residues. V lost 5 bases, J lost 5 bases, and 15 bases lay in between. The CDR3 reads CASSPARDRETQYF. The CDR3 coding sequence is TGTGCCAGCAGCCCCGCGAGAGATAGGGAGACCCAGTACTTC.

V gene TRBV20-1 combines with J gene TRBJ1-1, with no clear D. V was trimmed by 6 bases and J by 0 bases, leaving 8 bases between them. The length of the CDR3 is 12 residues. The germline V gene has CDR1 DFQATT and CDR2 SNEGSKA (reference sequence). The CDR3 loop reads CSAQSMNTEAFF. CDR3 bases: TGCAGTGCGCAAAGCATGAACACTGAAGCTTTCTTT.

The chain carries TRBV29-1 and TRBJ1-4; D is unclear. This CDR3 contains 14 residues. The V gene's germline CDR1 is SQVTM and CDR2 ANQGSEA. The V end was cut by 5 bases, the J end by 0 bases, with 10 bases between. CDR3 coding DNA: TGCAGCGTTTCGGGTCTGGCAACTAATGAAAAACTGTTTTTT. Amino acid sequence: CSVSGLATNEKLFF.

The chain has TRBV5-8 and TRBJ2-3; D perhaps matches TRBD2 (6 bases). Trimming left V 8 bases short and J 4 bases short, with 14 bases between. This CDR3 spans 13 amino acids. Germline V gene data show CDR1 as SGHTS and CDR2 as YDEGEE. CDR3: CARGRRGADTQYF. As DNA, the CDR3 is TGTGCCAGGGGTCGGAGGGGAGCAGATACGCAGTATTTT.

This clonotype appeared a few times. This rearrangement joins TRBV20-1 to TRBJ1-2, with 7 bases matching TRBD1. This CDR3 spans 13 amino acids. V gave up 1 base and J gave up 6 bases; unmatched junction bases: 5. Germline V lookup: CDR1 DFQATT, CDR2 SNEGSKA (reference sequence). The CDR3 here is CSARARTGNGYTF. CDR3 nucleotide sequence: TGCAGTGCTAGAGCCCGGACAGGCAATGGCTACACCTTC.

In this sample, this clonotype turned up a few times. The CDR3 region has the DNA TGTGCCAGCAGTCCCGAGGTTTTACGTGAGCAGTTCTTC. It is translated as CASSPEVLREQFF. This rearrangement joins TRBV6-1 to TRBJ2-1; D gene ambiguous. V was cut by 5 bases and J by 9 bases, with 14 bases left in between. The CDR3 is made up of 13 amino acids. Germline lookup yields CDR1 MNHNS and CDR2 SASEGT.

The chain carries TRBV12-3 or TRBV12-4 and TRBJ2-3; 14 bases fit TRBD2. This CDR3 is built from 16 residues. V lost 5 bases, J lost 8 bases, and 9 bases stayed unmatched. The CDR3: CASSPGLAGAGGTQYF. DNA of the CDR3: TGTGCCAGCAGTCCGGGACTAGCGGGAGCGGGGGGTACGCAGTATTTT.

The chain combines TRBV30 with TRBJ2-1; TRBD2 matches 7 bases. After removal of 3 bases from V and 5 bases from J, the junction contained 13 bases not matched to a gene. CDR1 is GTSNPN, CDR2 SVGIG, per germline (reference sequence). CDR3 length: 16 amino acids. The CDR3 loop reads CAWSRGEAPPNNEQFF. As DNA, the CDR3 is TGTGCCTGGAGCCGGGGGGAAGCTCCACCCAACAATGAGCAGTTCTTC.

This clonotype was found a few times. This chain uses TRBV20-1 with TRBJ2-7; D ambiguous. This CDR3 is 12 amino acids long. Germline V lookup: CDR1 DFQATT, CDR2 SNEGSKA (reference sequence). V was clipped by 4 bases and J by 7 bases, with 14 bases between them. This CDR3 reads CSAKGRLEEQYV. For the CDR3, the DNA is TGCAGTGCTAAGGGCCGTCTCGAAGAGCAGTACGTC.

The table lists this clonotype with a few counts. The V gene is TRBV5-1, the J gene TRBJ2-3, with a possible D match to TRBD2 (5 bases). With 7 bases removed from V and 0 bases from J, the gap between germline ends came to 9 bases. CDR3 length: 13 amino acids. CDR1 and CDR2 from the germline V gene are SGHRS and YFSETQ. In DNA form, the CDR3 reads TGCGCCAGCGGAGGCGGGAGCACAGATACGCAGTATTTT. Translating it yields CASGGGSTDTQYF.

This clonotype was counted ten times or more. V gene TRBV4-1 combines with J gene TRBJ2-3; maybe TRBD2 (6 bases). The V end lost 8 bases, the J end lost 1 base, and 19 bases lay between the germline ends. The CDR3 has 16 amino acids. The germline CDR1 and CDR2 sequences are MGHRA and YSYEKL. The CDR3 spells CASRKEGAGRTDTQYF. The CDR3 DNA is TGCGCCAGCCGAAAAGAGGGAGCGGGCCGCACAGATACGCAGTATTTT.

This clonotype was detected a few times. This chain joins TRBV11-2 and TRBJ2-7, with TRBD1 matching over 7 bases. Germline trimming cut 2 bases from V and 6 bases from J; bases unmatched to any gene: 1. The CDR3 loop spans 12 amino acids. Germline CDR1 SGHAT, CDR2 FQNNGV. The CDR3 is CASSLSGGEQYF. The CDR3 bases are TGTGCCAGCAGCTTATCAGGGGGCGAGCAGTACTTC.

This clonotype was seen repeatedly, ten times or more. The chain links TRBV5-1 to TRBJ2-5, with D perhaps matching TRBD2 (7 bases). The germline gives CDR1 SGHRS, CDR2 YFSETQ. The CDR3 sequence is 14 residues long. V was clipped by 1 base and J by 5 bases, with 12 bases between them. This CDR3 reads CASSLREGGETQYF. CDR3 coding DNA: TGCGCCAGCAGCTTGCGTGAGGGGGGGGAGACCCAGTACTTC.

The V call is TRBV27, the J call TRBJ2-3, with 14 nucleotides matching TRBD2. The V gene's germline CDR1 is MNHEY and CDR2 SMNVEV (reference sequence). Trimming took 8 bases from V and 5 from J; bases not matched to a gene: 9. This CDR3 spans 16 amino acids. The CDR3 protein is CASQGGLAGVGDTQYF. The CDR3 nucleotides read TGTGCCAGCCAGGGGGGACTAGCGGGAGTGGGAGATACGCAGTATTTT.

This chain joins TRBV10-3 and TRBJ2-2; the match to TRBD2 covers 7 bases. Germline V gene sequence: CDR1 ENHRY, CDR2 SYGVKD. The CDR3 has 17 residues. The junction had 5 bases not matched to a gene; V was cut back by 0 bases and J by 1 base. As DNA, the CDR3 is TGTGCCATCAGTGAGTCGGTAACTAGCGAGAACACCGGGGAGCTGTTTTTT. This translates into CAISESVTSENTGELFF.

The chain joins TRBV2 to TRBJ2-5; D might be TRBD2 (6 bases). Trimming cost V 7 bases and J 5 bases, with 14 bases left between them. The CDR3 covers 13 residues. Germline V gives CDR1 SNHLY, CDR2 FYNNEI. The CDR3 region is CASNTGATETQYF. CDR3 in DNA: TGTGCCAGCAACACGGGAGCGACGGAGACCCAGTACTTC.

Many counts were recorded for this clonotype. V is TRBV2 and J is TRBJ2-4, with TRBD1 identical over 9 bases. CDR1 is SNHLY, CDR2 FYNNEI, per germline. The CDR3 sequence is 12 residues long. With 6 bases clipped from V and 15 bases from J, the junction kept 9 bases outside the gene matches. CDR3 DNA: TGTGCCAGCAGCCTTGAGGGGGACAGGGTGTACTTC. The encoded protein is CASSLEGDRVYF.

This clonotype was counted a few times. J is TRBJ2-5 and V is TRBV20-1, with D perhaps TRBD2 (6 bases). Between the trimmed V and J ends, which lost 3 bases and 5 bases, there was a span of 13 bases. CDR1 and CDR2 from the germline V gene are DFQATT and SNEGSKA (reference sequence). The CDR3 covers 13 residues. CDR3 in amino acids: CSASGSHGETQYF. The CDR3 nucleotides are TGCAGTGCTAGCGGGAGCCACGGGGAGACCCAGTACTTC.

The gene calls are TRBV18 and TRBJ1-3, with D perhaps TRBD1 (5 bases). Germline loops: CDR1 KGHSH, CDR2 LQKENI. The V end was cut by 0 bases, the J end by 2 bases, with 8 bases between. This CDR3 is 15 amino acids long. In DNA, the CDR3 is TGTGCCAGCTCACCACCGGCCAGGGCTGGAAACACCATATATTTT. Its translation: CASSPPARAGNTIYF.

As for this clonotype: This could be a read error, since a much larger clone is one nucleotide away. Here the CDR3 DNA reads TGTGCCAGCAGCTTAGACAGGGCCGATGAGCAGTTCTTC. Translating gives CASSLDRADEQFF. The chain combines TRBV7-7 with TRBJ2-1, with a tentative D call TRBD1 (6 bases). Trimming stripped 1 base from V and 8 bases from J, with 9 bases between. The CDR3 contains 13 residues. CDR1 and CDR2 (germline): SSHAT, FNYEAQ (reference sequence).

This rearrangement joins TRBV19 to TRBJ2-1; the match to TRBD2 covers 11 bases. This CDR3 is built from 16 residues. Germline V lookup: CDR1 LNHDA, CDR2 SQIVND (reference sequence). Germline trimming cut 2 bases from V and 4 bases from J; bases unmatched to any gene: 4. The CDR3 sequence: CASSITGTSGYNEQFF. The CDR3, as DNA: TGTGCCAGTAGTATAACCGGGACTAGCGGATACAATGAGCAGTTCTTC.

This clonotype was detected a few times. The chain couples TRBV12-3 or TRBV12-4 to TRBJ1-5; 8 bases are shared with TRBD1. After removal of 6 bases from V and 5 bases from J, the junction contained 6 bases not matched to a gene. The CDR3 totals 14 residues. The CDR3 sequence is CASSWTGQDQPQHF. The CDR3 DNA sequence: TGTGCCAGCAGCTGGACAGGGCAAGATCAGCCCCAGCATTTT.

The chain links TRBV6-6 to TRBJ2-5; D remains ambiguous. The CDR3 totals 13 residues. V was clipped by 4 bases and J by 1 base, with 7 bases between them. Germline assignment: CDR1 MNHNY and CDR2 SVGAGI (reference sequence). CDR3 nucleotide sequence: TGTGCCAGCAGTTTTCTCCTCCAAGAGACCCAGTACTTC. Its protein product is CASSFLLQETQYF.

This clonotype turned up a few times. This sequence joins TRBV20-1 and TRBJ2-2; D possibly corresponds to TRBD2 (7 bases). Trimming took off 6 bases at V and 9 bases at J, with 14 bases between the two ends. The CDR3 loop spans 12 amino acids. Germline CDR1 is DFQATT and CDR2 is SNEGSKA (reference sequence). CDR3 coding DNA: TGCAGTGCCAAGGGGGGGGCCAGGGAGCTGTTTTTT. This encodes CSAKGGARELFF.

This clonotype was found many times. The chain has TRBV15 and TRBJ2-1, with TRBD2 matching 11 bases. V trimming: 5 bases; J trimming: 8 bases; junction bases outside the gene matches: 11. The CDR3 has 16 residues. Germline loops: CDR1 LNHNV, CDR2 YYDKDF (reference sequence). CDR3 loop: CATSGRLLAGEDEQFF. CDR3 nucleotides: TGTGCCACCAGCGGAAGATTACTAGCGGGAGAAGATGAGCAGTTCTTC.

This clonotype has more than one count but fewer than ten. The V gene is TRBV20-1, the J gene TRBJ2-2, with a weak D call TRBD1 (7 bases). CDR3 length: 14 amino acids. The ends were cut back, 8 bases at V and 4 bases at J, with 17 bases in the middle. Germline loops: CDR1 DFQATT, CDR2 SNEGSKA (reference sequence). CDR3 DNA sequence: TGCAGTCTAAAGGGGGCGCGGGGCACCGGGGAGCTGTTTTTT. This encodes CSLKGARGTGELFF.

This clonotype is medium-sized (0.01 to 0.1%) by share. V is TRBV5-1 and J is TRBJ2-3; 12 bases are shared with TRBD2. Trimming removed 5 bases from V and 6 bases from J; junction bases left unmatched: 10. The CDR3 spans 16 residues. The germline gives CDR1 SGHRS, CDR2 YFSETQ. CDR3 nucleotides: TGCGCCAGCAGTGTACTGACTAGCGGGAGTTCCGATACGCAGTATTTT. Translation gives CASSVLTSGSSDTQYF.

The chain is built from TRBV18 and TRBJ1-2, with D possibly matching TRBD1 (5 bases). CDR1 and CDR2 from the germline V gene are KGHSH and LQKENI. The V end was cut by 2 bases, the J end by 0 bases, with 10 bases between. The CDR3 loop spans 15 amino acids. CDR3 coding DNA: TGTGCCAGCTCACCATTTGACAGCACTAACTATGGCTACACCTTC. Its protein product is CASSPFDSTNYGYTF.

The rearrangement joins TRBV18 to TRBJ1-2; 7 bases fit TRBD1. The CDR3 totals 15 residues. The germline gives CDR1 KGHSH, CDR2 LQKENI. After removal of 4 bases from V and 2 bases from J, the junction contained 7 bases not matched to a gene. CDR3 sequence (DNA): TGTGCCAGCTCACTGGGGGCGACAGGGAACTATGGCTACACCTTC. It codes for CASSLGATGNYGYTF.

The V gene is TRBV5-1, the J gene TRBJ2-7; 8 nucleotides line up with TRBD1. V lost 4 bases, J lost 4 bases, and 10 bases stayed unmatched. Germline assignment: CDR1 SGHRS and CDR2 YFSETQ. This CDR3 region has 15 residues. The CDR3 bases are TGCGCCAGCAGCCAGGGGCAGGGGGCTGTGTACGAGCAGTACTTC. Protein product: CASSQGQGAVYEQYF.